A selection of T cell receptor beta chains follows, all from one sample in a study of cytomegalovirus exposure and HLA in healthy donors. The repertoire was sequenced with immunoSEQ multiplex PCR; TCRdb's copy has only in-frame clones and lacks some. The top ten hold 4.2% of the sample, which has about 170,000 clones, over 85% seen once. The sequencing input was PBMCs. The receptor source for this set is a man between 18 and 35 years old in good health and CMV-seropositive. CDR3s include the opening cysteine and the closing phenylalanine or tryptophan. D genes are given only for firm matches. A clone size is listed for some rows: how often the clone was seen (once, few, many), or a class if it is expanded.

V,size,D,J,DNA,CDR3
TRBV28,NA,TRBD1,TRBJ2-7,TGTGCCAGCAGTTGGCAGCCGGGACAGGGAACCTACGAGCAGTACTTC,CASSWQPGQGTYEQYF
TRBV5-5,NA,NA,TRBJ2-7,TGTGCCAGCAGCTTATCCTGGGCCTTCTACGAGCAGTACTTC,CASSLSWAFYEQYF
TRBV27,NA,TRBD1,TRBJ2-1,TGTGCCAGCAGTTCGACAGGGGCTGGGAACAATGAGCAGTTCTTC,CASSSTGAGNNEQFF
TRBV2,NA,TRBD1,TRBJ1-1,TGTGCCAGCAAAAGGGGGCGGAACACTGAAGCTTTCTTT,CASKRGRNTEAFF
TRBV7-6,NA,TRBD1,TRBJ2-5,TGTGCCAGCAGCTTAGAGGGGACAGCTTCGGAGACCCAGTACTTC,CASSLEGTASETQYF
TRBV5-8,NA,TRBD2,TRBJ2-7,TGTGCCAGCAGCTTGGTTCGGCTAGCGGGAGTCTACGAGCAGTACTTC,CASSLVRLAGVYEQYF
TRBV19,NA,TRBD2,TRBJ2-7,TGTGCCAGTAGTAGGACTGCCCTAGCGGGAGTATCCGGTTACGAGCAGTACTTC,CASSRTALAGVSGYEQYF
TRBV19,NA,TRBD2,TRBJ2-7,TGTGCCAGTAGTAGGTCTAGCGGGAGAAGTTACGAGCAGTACTTC,CASSRSSGRSYEQYF
TRBV2,NA,TRBD2,TRBJ2-7,TGTGCCAGCGTAAGGCGTCCTAGCGGGAGAAGGGCTGGGTACGAGCAGTACTTC,CASVRRPSGRRAGYEQYF
TRBV27,NA,NA,TRBJ2-5,TGTGCCAGCAGGGGAGACGGGCAAGAGACCCAGTACTTC,CASRGDGQETQYF
TRBV5-1,NA,TRBD2,TRBJ2-7,TGCGCCAGCAGCTTACAATCTAGCGGCAGCTCCTACGAGCAGTACTTC,CASSLQSSGSSYEQYF
TRBV2,NA,NA,TRBJ1-5,TGTGCCAGCAGTGATAGTCTGGGCCTGAATCAGCCCCAGCATTTT,CASSDSLGLNQPQHF
TRBV6-5,NA,TRBD1,TRBJ1-1,TGTGCCAGCAAACAGAGGACAGGGTTGACTGAAGCTTTCTTT,CASKQRTGLTEAFF
TRBV1,once,NA,TRBJ2-1,TGCACCAGCAGCCATCCCCCGGGACTAGCGGGGGAGCAGTTCTTC,CTSSHPPGLAGEQFF
TRBV4-1,NA,NA,TRBJ2-7,TGCGCCAGCAGCCAAGAGGCGGTCGGCTCCTACGAGCAGTACTTC,CASSQEAVGSYEQYF